This is a list of T cell receptor beta chains from one sample in a study of T cell clonotyping in hematopoietic cell transplantation. Clones were read by immunoSEQ multiplex PCR, and TCRdb kept only the in-frame ones, dropping some. The sample includes some 9,400 clones, approximately 84% of them seen just once. The sample was peripheral blood mononuclear cells, taken before stem cell transplant. The receptors were gathered from a woman in her sixties with acute myeloid leukemia. Some clones in this sample may be carry-over from other donors' samples. Both conserved end residues are part of each CDR3. Each record gives: clone size, D gene, J gene, V gene, CDR3 DNA, CDR3 protein. The D gene is left open where the match is weak. Rows give clone size only sometimes, using once, few, many, or a class for an expanded clone.

size: .; D: .; J: TRBJ2-7; V: TRBV19; DNA: TGTGCCAGTAGTACCCCGATACACCCCTACGAGCAGTACTTC; CDR3: CASSTPIHPYEQYF
size: .; D: .; J: TRBJ1-5; V: TRBV4-1; DNA: TGCGCCAGCAGCCAATTAGGGCTGATCAATCAGCCCCAGCATTTT; CDR3: CASSQLGLINQPQHF
size: few; D: TRBD1; J: TRBJ1-1; V: TRBV5-1; DNA: TGCGCCAGCAGCTTGTCGACAGGGTCGAACGGCGCTGAAGCTTTCTTT; CDR3: CASSLSTGSNGAEAFF
size: .; D: .; J: TRBJ1-5; V: TRBV19; DNA: TGTGCCAGTAGTAACCGGGACATCCAGCCCCAGCATTTT; CDR3: CASSNRDIQPQHF
size: .; D: .; J: TRBJ2-3; V: TRBV5-1; DNA: TGCGCCAGCAGCGCGGTGGCGGGTCGAGATACGCAGTATTTT; CDR3: CASSAVAGRDTQYF
size: .; D: .; J: TRBJ1-2; V: TRBV19; DNA: TGTGCCAGTAGTACGCAAGCAGAGAGGTATGGCTACACCTTC; CDR3: CASSTQAERYGYTF
size: .; D: .; J: TRBJ1-1; V: TRBV7-2; DNA: TGTGCCAGCAGCCGAAGCAGCACTGAAGCTTTCTTT; CDR3: CASSRSSTEAFF
size: .; D: .; J: TRBJ1-4; V: TRBV7-2; DNA: TGTGCCAGCAGCTTATACAGTTATAATGAAAAACTGTTTTTT; CDR3: CASSLYSYNEKLFF
size: .; D: .; J: TRBJ2-4; V: TRBV25-1; DNA: TGTGCCAGCAGTGAATATAGGGGGGCCAAAAACATTCAGTACTTC; CDR3: CASSEYRGAKNIQYF
size: .; D: .; J: TRBJ1-1; V: TRBV19; DNA: TGTGCCAGTATCGGGACGGAGGACAACACTGAAGCTTTCTTT; CDR3: CASIGTEDNTEAFF
size: once; D: .; J: TRBJ1-2; V: TRBV7-2; DNA: TGTGCCAGCAGCCAGCTGACAGCCTCCCCTGGCTACACCTTC; CDR3: CASSQLTASPGYTF
size: .; D: .; J: TRBJ2-7; V: TRBV6-1; DNA: TGTGCCAGCAGGGACACAGGGAACTACGAGCAGTACTTC; CDR3: CASRDTGNYEQYF
size: .; D: .; J: TRBJ1-2; V: TRBV7-8; DNA: TGTGCCAGCAGCCCGGACAGTAACTATGGCTACACCTTC; CDR3: CASSPDSNYGYTF
size: .; D: TRBD1; J: TRBJ1-2; V: TRBV28; DNA: TGTGCCAGCAGTTTTCAGGGGGCTGACTATGGCTACACCTTC; CDR3: CASSFQGADYGYTF
size: .; D: .; J: TRBJ2-1; V: TRBV6-4; DNA: TGTGCCAGCAGTGACCCCAGCCTTACACGGCAGTTCTTC; CDR3: CASSDPSLTRQFF
size: medium-sized; D: TRBD2; J: TRBJ2-5; V: TRBV30; DNA: TGTGCCTGGAGTGGGGACTACTCCCAAGAGACCCAGTACTTC; CDR3: CAWSGDYSQETQYF
size: .; D: TRBD2; J: TRBJ2-3; V: TRBV4-2; DNA: TGTGCCAGCAGCCAAGTGGCGCTAGCGGGGGGGACAGATACGCAGTATTTT; CDR3: CASSQVALAGGTDTQYF
size: .; D: .; J: TRBJ1-5; V: TRBV19; DNA: TGTGCCAGTAGTGCAGGATATAGCAATCAGCCCCAGCATTTT; CDR3: CASSAGYSNQPQHF
size: .; D: TRBD1; J: TRBJ1-3; V: TRBV9; DNA: TGTGCCAGCAGACAGGGGAACACCATATATTTT; CDR3: CASRQGNTIYF
size: .; D: .; J: TRBJ2-7; V: TRBV4-1; DNA: TGCGCCAGCAGCCAAATGCCGGGAGACTCATCCTACGAGCAGTACTTC; CDR3: CASSQMPGDSSYEQYF
size: .; D: TRBD1; J: TRBJ2-3; V: TRBV7-9; DNA: TGTGCCAGCAGCTGGACAGGGGATGCCGATACGCAGTATTTT; CDR3: CASSWTGDADTQYF
size: .; D: TRBD2; J: TRBJ2-1; V: TRBV7-2; DNA: TGTGCCAGCAGCTTAGTTCTAGCGGGAGGGAGGGAGCAGTTCTTC; CDR3: CASSLVLAGGREQFF
size: once; D: .; J: TRBJ1-5; V: TRBV15; DNA: TGTGCCACCAGCAGTTCTAATAGCAATCAGCCCCAGCATTTT; CDR3: CATSSSNSNQPQHF
size: .; D: TRBD1; J: TRBJ1-5; V: TRBV28; DNA: TGTGCCAGCAGCCCGGGACAGTTTAGCAATCAGCCCCAGCATTTT; CDR3: CASSPGQFSNQPQHF
size: .; D: .; J: TRBJ1-2; V: TRBV5-1; DNA: TGCGCCAGCAGCTTGTCTTTCCGGGATCGGTATGGCTACACCTTC; CDR3: CASSLSFRDRYGYTF
size: .; D: .; J: TRBJ1-1; V: TRBV21-1; DNA: TGTGCCAGCAGACCCTCAAAGGACAGGGGATGGACTGAAGCTTTCTTT; CDR3: CASRPSKDRGWTEAFF
size: .; D: .; J: TRBJ2-7; V: TRBV11-3; DNA: TGTGCCAGCAGCTTGACACCGTCCTACGAGCAGTACTTC; CDR3: CASSLTPSYEQYF
size: .; D: TRBD1; J: TRBJ2-2; V: TRBV28; DNA: TGTGCCAGCAGTCCGCGACAGGGGTGGGAGCTGTTTTTT; CDR3: CASSPRQGWELFF
size: .; D: .; J: TRBJ1-4; V: TRBV19; DNA: TGTGCCAGTAGTATGGGGGCATGGGAAAAACTGTTTTTT; CDR3: CASSMGAWEKLFF
size: .; D: .; J: TRBJ2-6; V: TRBV9; DNA: TGTGCCAGCAGCGCCTCTGGGGCCAACGTCCTGACTTTC; CDR3: CASSASGANVLTF
size: .; D: .; J: TRBJ1-2; V: TRBV5-1; DNA: TGCGCCAGCAGCTTAGAAGATGGGGGGAACTATGGCTACACCTTC; CDR3: CASSLEDGGNYGYTF
size: .; D: TRBD1; J: TRBJ1-2; V: TRBV6-6; DNA: TGTGCCAGCAGTTACTACGGACAGGGTACCTATGGCTACACCTTC; CDR3: CASSYYGQGTYGYTF
size: .; D: .; J: TRBJ1-2; V: TRBV7-9; DNA: TGTGCCAGCAGCTGGGGGGGGATAGCTAACTATGGCTACACCTTC; CDR3: CASSWGGIANYGYTF
size: once; D: TRBD2; J: TRBJ2-5; V: TRBV28; DNA: TGTGCCAGCAGTTCCGGGACTAGCGGGCACCTCCAAGAGACCCAGTACTTC; CDR3: CASSSGTSGHLQETQYF
size: .; D: TRBD2; J: TRBJ2-2; V: TRBV28; DNA: TGTGCCAGCAGTTTATGGGGACTAGCGGGAGGACCCGGGGAGCTGTTTTTT; CDR3: CASSLWGLAGGPGELFF
size: .; D: .; J: TRBJ2-5; V: TRBV5-1; DNA: TGCGCCAGCAGCTTTGGGATTCAAGAGACCCAGTACTTC; CDR3: CASSFGIQETQYF
size: .; D: .; J: TRBJ2-1; V: TRBV19; DNA: TGTGCCAGTAGTATGACTAGACGCGATGAGCAGTTCTTC; CDR3: CASSMTRRDEQFF